Listed here are 14 T cell receptor beta chains from one sample, sequenced in a study of CD8 T cells in Susac syndrome. A quantity of about 0.5 to 1 ug RNA underwent reverse transcription using random hexamers. From the immunoSEQ multiplex PCR reads, TCRdb called clonotypes with MiXCR, one entry per CDR3 protein. The sample has a few hundred thousand distinct CDR3 sequences; 75% to 90% are singletons. What was sequenced was CD8+ T cells from PBMCs. The receptors come from a human donor with multiple sclerosis.

The V and J genes are TRBV30 and TRBJ2-7, with D unclear. Germline values: CDR1 GTSNPN, CDR2 SVGIG (reference sequence). This CDR3 has 11 residues. With 5 bases removed from V and 4 bases from J, the gap between germline ends came to 9 bases. CDR3 nucleotides: TGTGCCTGGGCCTCCTCATACGAGCAGTACTTC. Translating gives CAWASSYEQYF.

The V gene is TRBV10-3, the J gene TRBJ1-2; no clear D gene. The CDR3 loop spans 13 amino acids. Germline values: CDR1 ENHRY, CDR2 SYGVKD. V lost 2 bases to trimming and J lost 4 bases, with 8 bases between them. In nucleotides, the CDR3 is TGTGCCATCAGTGAGACAGCCCCCTATGGCTACACCTTC. Translating it yields CAISETAPYGYTF.

CDR3 residues: CASSFGPMGYTF. The CDR3 nucleotides read TGTGCCAGCAGCTTTGGTCCGATGGGCTACACCTTC. This rearrangement joins TRBV7-8 to TRBJ1-2; D is uncertain. V was clipped by 3 bases and J by 8 bases, with 10 bases between them. The germline V gene has CDR1 SGHVS and CDR2 FQNEAQ. The CDR3 covers 12 residues. Variable domain in full (rest from reference TRBV7-8 and TRBJ1-2): GAGVSQSPRYKVAKRGQDVALRCDPISGHVSLFWYQQALGQGPEFLTYFQNEAQLDKSGLPSDRFFAERPEGSVSTLKIQRTQQEDSAVYLCASSFGPMGYTFGSGTRLTVV.

The rearrangement links TRBV6-5 to TRBJ1-5; D unresolved. This CDR3 contains 15 residues. The ends were cut back, 6 bases at V and 8 bases at J, with 20 bases in the middle. The germline gives CDR1 MNHEY, CDR2 SVGAGI. The CDR3 region is CASRPIRRASEPQHF. As DNA, the CDR3 is TGTGCCAGCAGACCGATCCGGAGGGCAAGCGAGCCCCAGCATTTT.

The chain uses TRBV7-9 and TRBJ2-7; D possibly corresponds to TRBD2 (6 bases). CDR1 SEHNR and CDR2 FQNEAQ come from the germline V gene (reference sequence). The CDR3 length is 11 residues. CDR3 DNA sequence: TGTGCTCAGGGAGGTCCGGACGAGCAGTACTTC. As protein: CAQGGPDEQYF.

The V gene is TRBV3-1, the J gene TRBJ1-1; D not certain. Deletions cut 0 bases from V and 6 bases from J, with 14 bases between. The CDR3 is made up of 15 amino acids. Per germline, CDR1 LGHDT and CDR2 YNNKEL (reference sequence). The CDR3 spells CASSQEDGKAAEAFF. As DNA, the CDR3 is TGTGCCAGCAGCCAAGAAGACGGTAAGGCGGCTGAAGCTTTCTTT.

The chain has TRBV20-1 and TRBJ2-7; 10 nucleotides align to TRBD1. The CDR3 loop spans 12 amino acids. Germline lookup yields CDR1 DFQATT and CDR2 SNEGSKA (reference sequence). V shed 6 bases, J shed 2 bases, and the junction held 1 base outside the gene matches. CDR3 bases: TGCAGTGCCGGACAGGGGGCCTACGAGCAGTACTTC. Translated: CSAGQGAYEQYF.

This sequence joins TRBV20-1 and TRBJ1-5; the D gene is possibly TRBD1 (6 bases). V was clipped by 5 bases and J by 5 bases, with 16 bases between them. Germline V gene sequence: CDR1 DFQATT, CDR2 SNEGSKA (reference sequence). This CDR3 region has 14 residues. The CDR3 DNA is TGCAGTGCTGGGGGAAGGGGGGGCGATCAGCCCCAGCATTTT. Amino acid sequence: CSAGGRGGDQPQHF.

The chain has TRBV5-6 and TRBJ1-5, with D maybe TRBD1 (5 bases). V lost 4 bases, J lost 2 bases, and 10 bases lay in between. The CDR3 has 14 amino acids. The germline gives CDR1 SGHDT, CDR2 YYEEEE. This CDR3 reads CASSIRDGNQPQHF. The CDR3 DNA reads TGTGCCAGCAGCATCCGGGACGGCAATCAGCCCCAGCATTTT.

The V and J genes are TRBV6-1 and TRBJ2-7, with a possible D match to TRBD2 (6 bases). Trimming removed 5 bases from V and 4 bases from J, with 12 bases in between. In germline, CDR1 is MNHNS, CDR2 SASEGT. This CDR3 is 13 amino acids long. CDR3 nucleotide sequence: TGTGCCAGCAGTCCTCGGGACTTTTACGAGCAGTACTTC. Protein sequence: CASSPRDFYEQYF.

The V call is TRBV6-1, the J call TRBJ2-1; D is unclear. The CDR3 sequence is 15 residues long. Germline-derived CDR1 and CDR2 are MNHNS and SASEGT. Trimming took off 0 bases at V and 0 bases at J, with 6 bases between the two ends. CDR3 DNA sequence: TGTGCCAGCAGTGAAGCGGAGAGCTCCTACAATGAGCAGTTCTTC. Residues: CASSEAESSYNEQFF.

The V call is TRBV19, the J call TRBJ1-2; D is perhaps TRBD1 (6 bases). Trimming shortened V by 6 bases and J by 8 bases, and 22 bases separated the two germline ends. Germline V gives CDR1 LNHDA, CDR2 SQIVND (reference sequence). This CDR3 is 15 amino acids long. CDR3 bases: TGTGCCAGTAGAAAAACCTGGACAGACTTAGGAGGCTACACCTTC. Protein sequence: CASRKTWTDLGGYTF. Together with reference TRBV19 and TRBJ1-2, the CDR3 gives the full variable domain: DGGITQSPKYLFRKEGQNVTLSCEQNLNHDAMYWYRQDPGQGLRLIYYSQIVNDFQKGDIAEGYSVSREKKESFPLTVTSAQKNPTAFYLCASRKTWTDLGGYTFGSGTRLTVV.

The chain uses TRBV19 and TRBJ1-1; D is unclear. The CDR3 runs to 11 residues. CDR1 and CDR2 from the germline V gene are LNHDA and SQIVND (reference sequence). Trimming removed 0 bases at V and 5 bases at J, with 1 base between. CDR3 nucleotide sequence: TGTGCCAGTAGTATAGAAACTGAAGCTTTCTTT. Residues: CASSIETEAFF.

The J gene is TRBJ1-2, the V gene TRBV29-1, with a weak D call TRBD1 (6 bases). The CDR3 runs 12 residues. V lost 2 bases to trimming and J lost 3 bases, with 7 bases between them. Germline V gene lookup returns CDR1 SQVTM and CDR2 ANQGSEA. CDR3 amino acids: CSVERTDYGYTF. The CDR3 bases are TGCAGCGTTGAACGGACAGACTATGGCTACACCTTC.